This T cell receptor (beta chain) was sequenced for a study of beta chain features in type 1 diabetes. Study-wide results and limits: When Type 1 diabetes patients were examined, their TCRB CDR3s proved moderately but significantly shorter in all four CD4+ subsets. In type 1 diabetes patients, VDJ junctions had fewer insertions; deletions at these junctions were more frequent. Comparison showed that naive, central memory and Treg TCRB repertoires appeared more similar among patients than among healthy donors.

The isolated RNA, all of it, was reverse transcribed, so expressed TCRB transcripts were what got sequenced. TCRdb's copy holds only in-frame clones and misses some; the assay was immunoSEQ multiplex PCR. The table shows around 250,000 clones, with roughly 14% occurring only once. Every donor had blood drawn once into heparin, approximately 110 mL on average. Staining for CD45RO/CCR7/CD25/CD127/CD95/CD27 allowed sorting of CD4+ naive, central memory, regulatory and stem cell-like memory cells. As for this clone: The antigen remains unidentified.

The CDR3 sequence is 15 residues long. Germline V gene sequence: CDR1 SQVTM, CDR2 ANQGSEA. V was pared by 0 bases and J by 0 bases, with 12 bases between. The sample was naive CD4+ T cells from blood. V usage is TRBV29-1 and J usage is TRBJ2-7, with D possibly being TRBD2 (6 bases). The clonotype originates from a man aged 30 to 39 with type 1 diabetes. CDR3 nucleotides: TGCAGCGTTGAAGATCGTGGGGGACTCTCCTACGAGCAGTACTTC. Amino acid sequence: CSVEDRGGLSYEQYF.